A selection of T cell receptor beta chains follows, all from one sample in a study of T cell responses to AZD1222 COVID-19 vaccine. Data came from immunoSEQ multiplex PCR; TCRdb stores just in-frame clones and leaves some out. Of approximately 97,000 clones in the sample, 84% were seen once. The specimen was peripheral blood, collected on day 0 of AZD1222 vaccination. The receptors stem from an adult in good health. Each CDR3 is given with its conserved first and last residue. A D gene is named only where the DNA matches it firmly. Rows may omit the clone size; those that give it use once, few, many or a size class.

cdr3_nt cdr3_aa v_call clone_size d_call j_call
TGTGCCAGCAGTCGTCCCCCGACAGCGTCTTCCTCTGGAAACACCATATATTTT CASSRPPTASSSGNTIYF TRBV6-2/TRBV6-3 once . TRBJ1-3
TGTGCCAGTAAAACAGGGGGGGGTCTTTATAGCAATCAGCCCCAGCATTTT CASKTGGGLYSNQPQHF TRBV19 . TRBD1 TRBJ1-5
TGTGCCAGCAGCTTAGCTACGGGCTCCTACGAGCAGTACTTC CASSLATGSYEQYF TRBV7-9 . . TRBJ2-7
TGTGCCAGCTCCCCCGGGACTACCAAATCCTACGAGCAGTACTTC CASSPGTTKSYEQYF TRBV18 once TRBD2 TRBJ2-7
TGTGCCTGGAGTCCGCAGGGGGCGAATGGCTACACCTTC CAWSPQGANGYTF TRBV30 . TRBD1 TRBJ1-2
TGTGCCAGCTCACCGGCAGGGGCCGAGCAGTACTTC CASSPAGAEQYF TRBV18 . . TRBJ2-7
TGTGCCAGCAGCCGACAGAGCATGAACACTGAAGCTTTCTTT CASSRQSMNTEAFF TRBV6-5 . . TRBJ1-1
TGTGCCAGCAGCTTGGTGAGAGGCACCGGGGAGCTGTTTTTT CASSLVRGTGELFF TRBV7-2 once . TRBJ2-2
TGTGCCAGCAGTTTAAGTTTCGCCGGGGAGCTGTTTTTT CASSLSFAGELFF TRBV27 . . TRBJ2-2
TGTGCCAGCAGTTTACTAACTAGCGGGTCCACCGGGGAGCTGTTTTTT CASSLLTSGSTGELFF TRBV6-5 . TRBD2 TRBJ2-2
TGTGCCAGCAGCCCTGGGACAGGGGACTATGGCTACACCTTC CASSPGTGDYGYTF TRBV7-2 . TRBD1 TRBJ1-2
TGTGCCAGCAGCTTAGCGCAGGGTTCCACTGAAGCTTTCTTT CASSLAQGSTEAFF TRBV7-2 . . TRBJ1-1
TGTGCCAGCAGCTTATCGCCCTTGGGCAGGGGGGCTTCCCAAGAGACCCAGTACTTC CASSLSPLGRGASQETQYF TRBV7-9 . . TRBJ2-5
TGTGCCAGCTCACCAGGCCACCAAGAGACCCAGTACTTC CASSPGHQETQYF TRBV18 . . TRBJ2-5
TGTGCCAGCAGTCCCGGGACAGACACAGATACGCAGTATTTT CASSPGTDTDTQYF TRBV7-7 few TRBD1 TRBJ2-3
TGTGCCAGCAAAATAGGGGGCTTACTGTATGGCTACACCTTC CASKIGGLLYGYTF TRBV28 . TRBD1 TRBJ1-2
TGTGCCAGCAGTGAAGCGTCAGGGAGGGACTATGGCTACACCTTC CASSEASGRDYGYTF TRBV6-1 . . TRBJ1-2
TGTGCCAGCTCACCCGCAGGGGCGGGCACCGGGGAGCTGTTTTTT CASSPAGAGTGELFF TRBV18 . . TRBJ2-2
TGTGCCAGCAGTTCCCGAGGACTAGCGGGCACCGGGGAGCTGTTTTTT CASSSRGLAGTGELFF TRBV27 . TRBD2 TRBJ2-2
TGTGCCAGCAGCAATGACAGGAACACTGAAGCTTTCTTT CASSNDRNTEAFF TRBV7-9 . . TRBJ1-1
TGTGCCAGCAGCTTAGGAGGGCTCGGCTCACCCCTCCACTTT CASSLGGLGSPLHF TRBV7-6 . . TRBJ1-6
TGTGCCAGCAGCCATGGAGGGAATTCACCCCTCCACTTT CASSHGGNSPLHF TRBV12-3/TRBV12-4 few . TRBJ1-6
TGCGCCAGCAGCTTGGGAGGGGGGCGAGAGACCCAGTACTTC CASSLGGGRETQYF TRBV5-1 . . TRBJ2-5
TGTGCCAGCTCACTCCTCGGGGAGAACACTGAAGCTTTCTTT CASSLLGENTEAFF TRBV18 . . TRBJ1-1
TGTGCCAGCAGTTTGGGCGGCGAAGCTTTCTTT CASSLGGEAFF TRBV28 . . TRBJ1-1
TGTGCCAGCAGTAGGGACAGAGTGGAGACCCAGTACTTC CASSRDRVETQYF TRBV2 . TRBD1 TRBJ2-5
TGTGCCAGCAGCGTAGGGTCCGGGAGAGGAAACACCATATATTTT CASSVGSGRGNTIYF TRBV9 . . TRBJ1-3
TGTGCCAGCAGACAGGAGGGATATGGCTACACCTTC CASRQEGYGYTF TRBV6-5 . . TRBJ1-2
TGTGCCAGCAGCCAAGAAAATTCACCCCTCCACTTT CASSQENSPLHF TRBV3-1/TRBV3-2 . . TRBJ1-6
TGTGCCAGTAGTATGGGGGCGACCTATGGCTACACCTTC CASSMGATYGYTF TRBV19 . . TRBJ1-2
TGTGCCAGCAGCCTGGGACTAGCGGAACAAGAGACCCAGTACTTC CASSLGLAEQETQYF TRBV11-2 . TRBD2 TRBJ2-5
TGTGCCAGCAGCTTAGTTAGGAGTCAAGAGACCCAGTACTTC CASSLVRSQETQYF TRBV11-3 . . TRBJ2-5
TGTGCCAGCAGTTATTCACGGGCCCCAGAGACCCAGTACTTC CASSYSRAPETQYF TRBV14 . . TRBJ2-5
TGCGCCAGCAGCTTGGCTAGCGGGGCCACAGATACGCAGTATTTT CASSLASGATDTQYF TRBV5-1 . TRBD2 TRBJ2-3
TGTGCCAGCAGTCCCGGACAGGGCTACACAGATACGCAGTATTTT CASSPGQGYTDTQYF TRBV13 . TRBD1 TRBJ2-3
TGTGCCAGCTCCTATCGGGTGCCCTATGGCTACACCTTC CASSYRVPYGYTF TRBV5-8 . . TRBJ1-2
TGTGCCAGCAGCTTCCGGGACAGGCCCAATTCACCCCTCCACTTT CASSFRDRPNSPLHF TRBV9 . TRBD1 TRBJ1-6